This T cell receptor beta chain was recovered during a study of blood T cell repertoires in COVID-19. Authors' methods: Reference gene primer amplification gave estimated nucleated cell counts. TCRdb keeps only in-frame clones here, not all; method: immunoSEQ multiplex PCR. The V and J calls and clone size were taken over from that table, and D and trimming were inferred from the DNA. The sample has around 400,000 clones; more than 75% are singletons. Germline V gene lookup returns CDR1 MNHEY and CDR2 SVGAGI. Trimming stripped 5 bases from V and 4 bases from J, with 9 bases between. CDR3 size: 14 residues. The Seattle site enrolled patients during active infection and followed them longitudinally.

This clonotype was obtained from a woman aged 55-75 years with COVID-19, enrolled during active disease. The chain employs TRBV6-5 and TRBJ1-6; unclear D gene. Sequencing was carried out using peripheral blood. The chain's CDR3 is CASSRTEYNSPLHF. CDR3 bases: TGTGCCAGCAGTCGCACAGAGTATAATTCACCCCTCCACTTT.